This TCR beta chain was sequenced during a study of shared clonotypes between healthy human individuals. Study context: Donors consisted of a couple of women and three men between 18 and 49. Study results and limitations: Naive subsets typically showed greater estimated richness than memory subsets. Incomplete sequencing of sorted subsets was indicated by rarefaction despite large depth. When naive CD4 clonotypes were compared across a few donors, 5% to 5.5% were shared.

The CDR3 has 14 residues. The V and J ends lost 3 bases and 0 bases respectively, with 6 bases between them. CDR1 LNHDA and CDR2 SQIVND come from the germline V gene (reference sequence). The assay was immunoSEQ multiplex PCR, and TCRdb's table has in-frame clones only and misses some. The sample has more than 1,200,000 clones, about 98.5% seen once; the top ten hold approximately 0.38%. On this clone: Antigen: not known.

The chain employs TRBV19 and TRBJ1-3, with D uncertain. This TCR was recovered from a man aged 25-45 years in good health. Sequenced: naive CD4+ T cells sorted from blood. The sample's subset: CD45RA+ positively selected. The CDR3 DNA reads as TGTGCCAGTAGTATCACGGACTCTGGAAACACCATATATTTT. Translating it yields CASSITDSGNTIYF.